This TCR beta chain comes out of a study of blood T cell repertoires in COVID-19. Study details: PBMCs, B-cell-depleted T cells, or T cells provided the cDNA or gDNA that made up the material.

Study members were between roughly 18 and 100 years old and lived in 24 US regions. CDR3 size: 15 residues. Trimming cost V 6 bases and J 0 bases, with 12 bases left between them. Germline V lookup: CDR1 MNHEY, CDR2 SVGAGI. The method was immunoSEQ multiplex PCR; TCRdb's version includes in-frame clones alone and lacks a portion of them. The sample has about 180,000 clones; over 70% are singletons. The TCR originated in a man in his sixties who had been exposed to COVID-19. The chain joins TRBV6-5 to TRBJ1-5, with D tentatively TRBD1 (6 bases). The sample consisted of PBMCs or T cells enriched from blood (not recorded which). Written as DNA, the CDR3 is TGTGCCAGCAGGAAGACAGGCGATAGCAATCAGCCCCAGCATTTT. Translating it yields CASRKTGDSNQPQHF.